This note documents a single T cell receptor beta chain sequence. Antigen specificity is unknown. V was shortened by 0 bases and J by 4 bases, with 15 bases between the two germline ends. The CDR3 runs to 16 residues. From germline, CDR1 is SGDLS and CDR2 YYNGEE. One entry per CDR3 protein results from TCRdb running MiXCR on the RT-PCR reads. The repertoire holds about 780,000 distinct CDR3 sequences, with around 18% as singletons. This sample was included in a study of response to subunit inactivated influenza vaccine. Regarding the study as a whole: There was a suggestion from the authors that each seasonal influenza vaccination recruits few new T cells.

The sequence came from a man aged 45-60 years who received an inactivated influenza vaccine. Specimen: PBMCs from blood, collected roughly 5 days after vaccination. The chain carries TRBV9 and TRBJ2-3; the D gene is possibly TRBD2 (6 bases). CDR3 nucleotides: TGTGCCAGCAGCGTAGGTGGAGGGTCTAGCGCAGATACGCAGTATTTT. Amino acid sequence: CASSVGGGSSADTQYF.